Listed below are T cell receptor beta chains from one sample, sequenced in a study of shared clonotypes between healthy human individuals. Repertoires were generated with immunoSEQ multiplex PCR, while TCRdb's copy carries only in-frame clones and drops some. Of roughly 2,500,000 clones in the sample, over 85% are singletons; the top ten hold about 0.39%. Sequenced input: naive CD4+ T cells from PBMCs. The origin of the receptors is a man between 18 and 29 years old in good health. Some clones in this sample may be carry-over from other donors' samples. CDR3s include the opening cysteine and the closing phenylalanine or tryptophan. A D gene is named only where the DNA matches it firmly.

j_call v_call d_call cdr3_length cdr3_aa cdr3_nt
TRBJ2-3 TRBV7-6 TRBD2 16 CASSRRGGSRTDTQYF TGTGCCAGCAGCCGCCGGGGAGGGAGTCGAACGGATACGCAGTATTTT
TRBJ1-4 TRBV6-6 - 13 CASIPRRGEKLFF TGTGCCAGCATACCCCGCAGGGGCGAAAAACTGTTTTTT
TRBJ2-3 TRBV10-1 - 14 CASSESQRSDTQYF TGCGCCAGCAGTGAGTCGCAGAGGTCAGATACGCAGTATTTT
TRBJ2-3 TRBV7-9 - 16 CASSRLGTTSTDTQYF TGTGCCAGCAGCCGGCTCGGGACAACTAGCACAGATACGCAGTATTTT
TRBJ1-2 TRBV7-3 - 14 CASSPPGPRGGYTF TGTGCCAGCAGCCCCCCAGGGCCAAGGGGAGGCTACACCTTC
TRBJ1-1 TRBV29-1 - 14 CSVSLPATGGEAFF TGCAGCGTTTCCCTTCCAGCTACCGGGGGTGAAGCTTTCTTT
TRBJ1-1 TRBV7-9 - 12 CASSLNHAEAFF TGTGCCAGCAGCTTAAACCATGCTGAAGCTTTCTTT
TRBJ2-5 TRBV5-1 TRBD2 16 CVSLSLSGGPGETQYF TGCGTCAGCCTATCTCTGTCGGGAGGGCCGGGAGAGACCCAGTACTTC
TRBJ2-3 TRBV28 - 16 CASSEALPRGEDTQYF TGTGCCAGCAGTGAGGCCTTACCCAGGGGGGAAGATACGCAGTATTTT
TRBJ2-3 TRBV5-4 TRBD2 16 CASSSIAGGRTDTQYF TGTGCCAGCAGCTCCATAGCGGGAGGGCGAACAGATACGCAGTATTTT
TRBJ1-1 TRBV7-8 TRBD1 14 CASSLGQTNTEAFF TGTGCCAGCAGCCTGGGACAGACGAACACTGAAGCTTTCTTT